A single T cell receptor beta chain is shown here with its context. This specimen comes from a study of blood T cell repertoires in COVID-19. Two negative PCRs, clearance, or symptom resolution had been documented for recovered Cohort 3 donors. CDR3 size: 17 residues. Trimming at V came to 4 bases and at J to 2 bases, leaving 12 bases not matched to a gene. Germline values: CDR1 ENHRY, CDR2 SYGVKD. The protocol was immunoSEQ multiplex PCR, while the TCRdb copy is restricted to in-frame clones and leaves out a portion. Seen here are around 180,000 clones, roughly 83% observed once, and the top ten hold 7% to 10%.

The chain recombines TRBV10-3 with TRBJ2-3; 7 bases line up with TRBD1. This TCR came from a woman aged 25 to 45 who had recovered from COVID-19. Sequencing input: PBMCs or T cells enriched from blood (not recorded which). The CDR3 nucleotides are TGTGCCATCAGTGGGCCAGATGAGACAGGGCACACAGATACGCAGTATTTT. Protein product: CAISGPDETGHTDTQYF.